What follows is one TCR beta chain and its context. The target antigen is unknown. Libraries were prepared by immunoSEQ multiplex PCR; TCRdb keeps only in-frame clonotypes and omits some of them. The sample holds nearly 85,000 clones; approximately 87% are singletons and the top ten take around 0.88%. The data belong to a study of OX40 agonist ivuxolimab in advanced cancers. The wider study: Six ivuxolimab dose levels, 0.01 to 10 mg/kg, were given intravenously every 2 weeks. A diagnosis of hepatocellular carcinoma, melanoma, renal cell or head and neck cancer was present in dose-escalation patients. Study-wide findings and caveats: In the 0.1 to 3.0 mg/kg range, CD4+ and CD8+ blood T cells had expanded clonally by week 6.

The study sampled blood at baseline, cycle 4 day 1, and cycle 7 day 1. This CDR3 contains 15 residues. The V end was cut by 0 bases, the J end by 4 bases, with 10 bases between. Germline V CDR1 and CDR2: MNHEY, SVGAGI. The chain combines TRBV6-5 with TRBJ1-3; D possibly corresponds to TRBD1 (6 bases). The material was CD4+ or CD8+ T cells sorted from blood, obtained in a trial of the OX40 agonist ivuxolimab. The sequence derives from an adult with an advanced solid tumor such as melanoma, head and neck, liver or kidney cancer. CDR3 sequence reads: CASSYSTGLGNTIYF. As DNA, the CDR3 is TGTGCCAGCAGTTACTCGACAGGATTAGGAAACACCATATATTTT.